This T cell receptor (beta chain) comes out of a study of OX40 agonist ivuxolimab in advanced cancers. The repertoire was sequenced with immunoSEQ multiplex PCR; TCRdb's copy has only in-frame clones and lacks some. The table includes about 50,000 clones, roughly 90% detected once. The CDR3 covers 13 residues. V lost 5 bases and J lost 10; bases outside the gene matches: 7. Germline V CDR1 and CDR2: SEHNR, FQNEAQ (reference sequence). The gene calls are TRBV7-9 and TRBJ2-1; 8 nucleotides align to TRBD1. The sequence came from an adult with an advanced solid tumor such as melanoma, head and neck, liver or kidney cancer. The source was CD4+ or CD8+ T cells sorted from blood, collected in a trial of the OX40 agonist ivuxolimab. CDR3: CASSEIRGLEQFF. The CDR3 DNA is TGTGCCAGCAGCGAGATCAGGGGGCTAGAGCAGTTCTTC.